The 14 T cell receptor beta chains below come from one sample, sequenced in a study of shared clonotypes between healthy human individuals. Assay: immunoSEQ multiplex PCR; the TCRdb copy retains only in-frame clones and omits some. The sample carries about 1.5 million clones, roughly 95% recorded once. Sequences were obtained from naive CD4+ T cells sorted from blood. Subset reported: CD45RA+ positively selected. Receptor source: a young man in good health.

The chain recombines TRBV27 with TRBJ2-2; 12 nucleotides agree with TRBD1. V shed 3 bases and J 3 bases; nucleotides not matched to a gene: 2. CDR3 size: 16 residues. The V gene's germline CDR1 is MNHEY and CDR2 SMNVEV (reference sequence). The CDR3 nucleotides are TGTGCCAGCAGTTTCGGGACAGGGGGCTACACCGGGGAGCTGTTTTTT. Amino acids: CASSFGTGGYTGELFF.

This chain joins TRBV7-6 and TRBJ2-2; D possibly matches TRBD1 or TRBD2 (5 bases each). Trimming pared 4 bases from V and 4 bases from J, leaving 13 bases between. The CDR3 covers 15 residues. The germline V gene encodes CDR1 SGHVS and CDR2 FNYEAQ. The CDR3 loop is CASSSVGETTGELFF. The CDR3, as DNA: TGTGCCAGCAGCTCCGTGGGGGAGACCACCGGGGAGCTGTTTTTT.

This clone was detected a few times. The chain combines TRBV10-2 with TRBJ2-2; D unclear. The CDR3 runs to 13 residues. Looked up from germline, CDR1 is WSHSY and CDR2 is SAAADI. The V and J ends lost 3 bases and 3 bases respectively, with 5 bases between them. As DNA, the CDR3 is TGCGCCAGCAGTGAAAGCCACACCGGGGAGCTGTTTTTT. Translating it yields CASSESHTGELFF.

The V gene is TRBV7-6, the J gene TRBJ2-1; 9 bases align to TRBD2. V shed 3 bases, J shed 3 bases, and the junction held 3 bases outside the gene matches. The CDR3 spans 15 residues. Germline V CDR1 and CDR2: SGHVS, FNYEAQ. CDR3 in DNA: TGTGCCAGCAGCTTTAGCGGGAGCTACTACAATGAGCAGTTCTTC. It is translated as CASSFSGSYYNEQFF.

The J gene is TRBJ2-5, the V gene TRBV28; D is possibly TRBD2 (6 bases). This CDR3 has 14 residues. Germline V CDR1 and CDR2: MDHEN, SYDVKM. Trimming stripped 8 bases from V and 0 bases from J, with 13 bases between. The CDR3: CASWGVWDQETQYF. CDR3 nucleotides: TGTGCCAGCTGGGGGGTTTGGGACCAAGAGACCCAGTACTTC.

The chain couples TRBV15 to TRBJ1-2, with a tentative D call TRBD1 (5 bases). Trimming shortened V by 0 bases and J by 5 bases, and 16 bases separated the two germline ends. The V gene's germline CDR1 is LNHNV and CDR2 YYDKDF (reference sequence). The CDR3 covers 16 residues. As DNA, the CDR3 is TGTGCCACCAGCAGAGAGGCCAGGGCGGGGATATATGGCTACACCTTC. Protein: CATSREARAGIYGYTF.

Only one count was recorded for this clone. This chain joins TRBV28 and TRBJ2-3, with 11 bases aligning to TRBD1. The germline V gene has CDR1 MDHEN and CDR2 SYDVKM. The CDR3 is 21 amino acids. J lost 0 bases, V lost 5 bases, and 19 bases had no gene match. CDR3 nucleotide sequence: TGTGCCAGCAGTCCTTATATCTTACCCCGGGACAGGGGGACTAGCACAGATACGCAGTATTTT. Its protein is CASSPYILPRDRGTSTDTQYF.

This chain connects TRBV28 to TRBJ2-3, with TRBD1 as a possible D gene (5 bases). Germline assignment: CDR1 MDHEN and CDR2 SYDVKM. V was pared by 7 bases and J by 4 bases, with 12 bases between. CDR3 length: 13 residues. The DNA for the CDR3 is TGTGCCAGCATGGGGCCGCCACCAGATACGCAGTATTTT. Translating it yields CASMGPPPDTQYF.

This clone has a single count. The rearrangement uses TRBV15 and TRBJ2-7, with 9 positions matching TRBD2. Trimming took 3 bases from V and 2 from J; bases not matched to a gene: 17. CDR3 size: 19 residues. The germline V gene encodes CDR1 LNHNV and CDR2 YYDKDF (reference sequence). This CDR3 is CATSSPRGTRLAETYEQYF. The DNA of the CDR3 is TGTGCCACCAGCAGCCCGCGAGGGACAAGACTAGCGGAGACCTACGAGCAGTACTTC.

The rearrangement uses TRBV23-1 and TRBJ2-7; 9 nucleotides align to TRBD1. TRBV23-1 belongs to the ORF category, with a function that is uncertain. This CDR3 region has 15 residues. V gave up 5 bases and J gave up 6 bases; unmatched junction bases: 11. CDR3 bases: TGCGCCAGCAGTACCCGGACAGGGGCAGGAGGCGAGCAGTACTTC. Residues: CASSTRTGAGGEQYF.

This chain joins TRBV5-1 and TRBJ1-1, with D possibly being TRBD1 (6 bases). Trimming cost V 3 bases and J 2 bases, with 11 bases left between them. CDR1 is SGHRS and CDR2 is YFSETQ in the germline V gene. The CDR3 runs to 14 residues. The CDR3 coding sequence is TGCGCCAGCAGCTGGACAGATAAAAACACTGAAGCTTTCTTT. Translated, it gives CASSWTDKNTEAFF. The full variable domain, in which reference TRBV5-1 and TRBJ1-1 provide the parts outside the CDR3, is KAGVTQTPRYLIKTRGQQVTLSCSPISGHRSVSWYQQTPGQGLQFLFEYFSETQRNKGNFPGRFSGRQFSNSRSEMNVSTLELGDSALYLCASSWTDKNTEAFFGQGTRLTVV.

The chain has TRBV13 and TRBJ2-2; TRBD1 agrees at 7 bases. This CDR3 has 21 residues. Germline V gene sequence: CDR1 PRHDT, CDR2 FYEKMQ (reference sequence). Losses at the gene ends were 4 bases for V and 1 base for J; bases not matched to a gene: 21. The CDR3 coding sequence is TGTGCCAGCAGCTACATCCACAGGGGCGTTAACCCCAATTTGAACACCGGGGAGCTGTTTTTT. Translated: CASSYIHRGVNPNLNTGELFF.

The CDR3 sequence: CSAGTTNTGELFF. The CDR3 DNA sequence: TGCAGCGCCGGGACAACGAACACCGGGGAGCTGTTTTTT. V usage is TRBV29-1 and J usage is TRBJ2-2, with D perhaps TRBD1 (6 bases). Trimming shortened V by 7 bases and J by 0 bases, and 9 bases separated the two germline ends. The CDR3 sequence is 13 residues long. Germline CDR1 is SQVTM and CDR2 is ANQGSEA.

The chain couples TRBV10-3 to TRBJ2-1, with 8 bases matching TRBD1. Germline V gene data show CDR1 as ENHRY and CDR2 as SYGVKD. The CDR3 is made up of 12 amino acids. The V and J ends lost 11 bases and 7 bases, in that order; junction bases with no gene match: 7. The CDR3 DNA sequence: TGTGCCGCCCGGACAGGGTATAATGAGCAGTTCTTC. Protein: CAARTGYNEQFF.